Only a few counts were recorded for the clone carrying this T cell receptor (beta chain). The target antigen is unknown. One entry per CDR3 protein, called by TCRdb with MiXCR from the 5' RACE reads. The table records approximately 440,000 distinct CDR3 sequences, about 20% of them present only once. This CDR3 has 13 residues. This sample was taken from a study of T-cell memory formation after mild COVID-19. Study as a whole: Each donor largely had its own TCR clusters.

The study's findings and limits: Certain responding clones were present in pre-infection memory, suggesting participation of cross-reactive memory. CD8+ contracting clones occupied EMRA, while CD4+ ones occupied mainly CM and EM.

J is TRBJ2-1 and V is TRBV3-2; the table's D call, TRBD2, was not checked against the DNA. TRBV3-2 is classified as a pseudogene. This receptor was obtained from an adult woman who had mild COVID-19 (a few samples of this study predate the infection). Cell type and time point are not known. What was sequenced was PBMCs or a T cell subset sorted from them (not recorded which). The CDR3 DNA follows: TGTGCCAGCAGCCCCCGGACTAGCGATGAGCAGTTCTTC. This gives the protein CASSPRTSDEQFF.